This TCR beta chain was sequenced in a study of T cell repertoires in cytomegalovirus infection. Whole-study context: CMV epitopes that were recently identified and HLA-C-restricted were used alongside well-studied HLA-B-restricted ones. Public TCR beta signatures marked donors with CMV infection and the matching HLA.

TCRdb re-derived calls from the reads in MiXCR, one entry per CDR3 protein. The sample lists roughly 800,000 distinct CDR3 sequences, 25% to 30% occurring once. Study conclusions and caveats: What dominated the ex vivo response were HLA-C-restricted CMV-specific TCR beta clonotypes. Adding up the frequency of public TCR beta families identified people who carried CMV plus the relevant HLA.

A word on this clonotype: Its matching antigen is unknown.

Germline V gene sequence: CDR1 LGHNA, CDR2 YNFKEQ. The CDR3 totals 14 residues. V dropped 3 bases and J dropped 6 bases, with 13 bases sitting between them. The receptor was isolated from a human donor in good health (CMV status not recorded). Some clones in this sample may be carry-over from other donors' samples. This chain joins TRBV4-2 and TRBJ2-3; D not resolved. The input for sequencing was cultured CD8+ T cells from PBMCs, taken from culture after CMV antigen stimulation. The CDR3 region has the DNA TGTGCCAGCAGCCATGGTAGGCCGACGGATACGCAGTATTTT. Translating it yields CASSHGRPTDTQYF.